The rows below give T cell receptor beta chains drawn from one sample of a study of T cell repertoires in cytomegalovirus infection. Each CDR3 protein gets one entry after TCRdb re-called the reads with MiXCR. The table shows about 400,000 distinct CDR3 sequences, with roughly 36% occurring only once. What these receptors recognize is not known. Sequencing was performed on cultured PBMCs, taken from culture after CMV antigen stimulation. These receptors came from a human donor in good health (CMV status not recorded). Some clones in this sample may be carry-over from other donors' samples. CDR3s include the opening cysteine and the closing phenylalanine or tryptophan. The D gene is left open where the match is weak. Clone size, where shown, is once, few, many, or a class for clones that have expanded.

clone_size: -
d_call: TRBD1
j_call: TRBJ1-5
v_call: TRBV28
cdr3_aa: CASSLRAGGGNQPQHF
cdr3_nt: TGTGCCAGCAGTTTGAGAGCAGGGGGGGGTAATCAGCCCCAGCATTTT

clone_size: few
d_call: TRBD1
j_call: TRBJ2-2
v_call: TRBV6-8
cdr3_aa: CASSTWTGNSGELFF
cdr3_nt: TGTGCCAGCAGTACCTGGACAGGGAATAGCGGGGAGCTGTTTTTT

clone_size: few
d_call: TRBD1
j_call: TRBJ2-1
v_call: TRBV6-1
cdr3_aa: CASSVLPGQGSIGSYNEQFF
cdr3_nt: TGTGCCAGCAGTGTGTTACCGGGACAGGGTAGTATTGGGTCCTACAATGAGCAGTTCTTC

clone_size: -
d_call: TRBD1
j_call: TRBJ2-1
v_call: TRBV4-3
cdr3_aa: CASSHEGQGAYNEQFF
cdr3_nt: TGCGCCAGCAGCCATGAAGGACAGGGGGCCTACAATGAGCAGTTCTTC

clone_size: -
d_call: -
j_call: TRBJ2-5
v_call: TRBV20-1
cdr3_aa: CSARRDSGKTQYF
cdr3_nt: TGCAGTGCTAGACGCGACAGCGGAAAGACCCAGTACTTC

clone_size: -
d_call: -
j_call: TRBJ2-7
v_call: TRBV7-9
cdr3_aa: CASSFPGRAYEQYF
cdr3_nt: TGTGCCAGCAGCTTCCCGGGACGGGCCTACGAGCAGTACTTC

clone_size: few
d_call: TRBD1
j_call: TRBJ1-2
v_call: TRBV28
cdr3_aa: CASSSGGWDYGYTF
cdr3_nt: TGTGCCAGCAGTTCAGGGGGCTGGGACTATGGCTACACCTTC

clone_size: -
d_call: -
j_call: TRBJ1-2
v_call: TRBV29-1
cdr3_aa: CSVPGTPGQGYTF
cdr3_nt: TGCAGCGTTCCGGGGACACCCGGCCAAGGCTACACCTTC

clone_size: -
d_call: -
j_call: TRBJ2-1
v_call: TRBV7-1
cdr3_aa: CASGGLLQGSGRNEQFF
cdr3_nt: TGTGCCAGCGGGGGCCTTCTACAGGGGAGCGGGAGAAATGAGCAGTTCTTC

clone_size: -
d_call: -
j_call: TRBJ2-1
v_call: TRBV10-3
cdr3_aa: CAISEDNYNEQFF
cdr3_nt: TGTGCCATCAGTGAGGATAACTACAATGAGCAGTTCTTC

clone_size: -
d_call: -
j_call: TRBJ2-5
v_call: TRBV7-8
cdr3_aa: CASSRLTETQYF
cdr3_nt: TGTGCCAGCAGCCGCCTGACGGAGACCCAGTACTTC

clone_size: many
d_call: -
j_call: TRBJ1-5
v_call: TRBV7-2
cdr3_aa: CASSLRPTASNQPQHF
cdr3_nt: TGTGCCAGCAGCTTAAGACCGACCGCTAGCAATCAGCCCCAGCATTTT

clone_size: few
d_call: -
j_call: TRBJ2-5
v_call: TRBV18
cdr3_aa: CASSPSQDLLPYF
cdr3_nt: TGTGCCAGCTCACCAAGCCAAGACCTCCTACCGTACTTC

clone_size: -
d_call: -
j_call: TRBJ1-4
v_call: TRBV28
cdr3_aa: CASSLLGVSNEKLFF
cdr3_nt: TGTGCCAGCAGTTTATTAGGGGTTTCTAATGAAAAACTGTTTTTT

clone_size: -
d_call: TRBD1
j_call: TRBJ2-1
v_call: TRBV20-1
cdr3_aa: CSAGGQGPNEQFF
cdr3_nt: TGCAGTGCTGGGGGACAGGGACCCAATGAGCAGTTCTTC

clone_size: -
d_call: TRBD2
j_call: TRBJ2-1
v_call: TRBV18
cdr3_aa: CASSPPRGPLAGSYNEQFF
cdr3_nt: TGTGCCAGCTCACCACCGAGGGGTCCCCTAGCGGGGTCTTACAATGAGCAGTTCTTC

clone_size: few
d_call: TRBD1
j_call: TRBJ1-5
v_call: TRBV25-1
cdr3_aa: CASSHGQGHQPQHF
cdr3_nt: TGTGCCAGCAGTCACGGACAGGGCCATCAGCCCCAGCATTTT

clone_size: -
d_call: -
j_call: TRBJ1-1
v_call: TRBV27
cdr3_aa: CASSLFGGGVTEAFF
cdr3_nt: TGTGCCAGCAGTTTATTTGGGGGGGGGGTCACTGAAGCTTTCTTT

clone_size: many
d_call: -
j_call: TRBJ2-7
v_call: TRBV7-2
cdr3_aa: CASSLARYEQYF
cdr3_nt: TGTGCCAGCAGCTTAGCGCGCTACGAGCAGTACTTC

clone_size: -
d_call: -
j_call: TRBJ2-1
v_call: TRBV7-2
cdr3_aa: CASSLNWGNEQFF
cdr3_nt: TGTGCCAGCAGCCTTAACTGGGGCAATGAGCAGTTCTTC

clone_size: many
d_call: -
j_call: TRBJ2-7
v_call: TRBV7-2
cdr3_aa: CASSYGMGLFYEQYF
cdr3_nt: TGTGCCAGCAGCTACGGAATGGGTCTTTTCTACGAGCAGTACTTC

clone_size: few
d_call: TRBD1
j_call: TRBJ1-1
v_call: TRBV7-9
cdr3_aa: CASSPRVQGATEAFF
cdr3_nt: TGTGCCAGCAGCCCTAGGGTACAGGGGGCAACTGAAGCTTTCTTT

clone_size: -
d_call: TRBD1
j_call: TRBJ2-7
v_call: TRBV5-4
cdr3_aa: CASSWGTGTGYEQYF
cdr3_nt: TGTGCCAGCAGCTGGGGTACCGGGACAGGTTACGAGCAGTACTTC

clone_size: few
d_call: -
j_call: TRBJ1-3
v_call: TRBV20-1
cdr3_aa: CSAKDRVGGNTIYF
cdr3_nt: TGCAGTGCTAAGGATCGGGTGGGAGGAAACACCATATATTTT

clone_size: -
d_call: -
j_call: TRBJ1-1
v_call: TRBV7-6
cdr3_aa: CAGMRRGLNTEAFF
cdr3_nt: TGTGCCGGGATGAGACGGGGACTGAACACTGAAGCTTTCTTT

clone_size: few
d_call: -
j_call: TRBJ1-5
v_call: TRBV7-2
cdr3_aa: CASSPRGLQPQHF
cdr3_nt: TGTGCCAGCAGCCCTAGGGGATTGCAGCCCCAGCATTTT

clone_size: -
d_call: TRBD1
j_call: TRBJ1-4
v_call: TRBV28
cdr3_aa: CASSWPGQGTNEKLFF
cdr3_nt: TGTGCCAGCAGTTGGCCCGGACAGGGAACTAATGAAAAACTGTTTTTT

clone_size: few
d_call: -
j_call: TRBJ1-5
v_call: TRBV6-5
cdr3_aa: CASSYSWGSGQPQHF
cdr3_nt: TGTGCCAGCAGTTACTCCTGGGGATCCGGTCAGCCCCAGCATTTT

clone_size: few
d_call: -
j_call: TRBJ2-1
v_call: TRBV19
cdr3_aa: CASSLNKGVGSNEQFF
cdr3_nt: TGTGCCAGTAGTCTAAACAAGGGGGTGGGAAGTAATGAGCAGTTCTTC

clone_size: few
d_call: -
j_call: TRBJ2-5
v_call: TRBV7-9
cdr3_aa: CASSFQTPTGGETQYF
cdr3_nt: TGTGCCAGCAGCTTCCAAACCCCCACTGGGGGGGAGACCCAGTACTTC

clone_size: -
d_call: TRBD1
j_call: TRBJ1-2
v_call: TRBV5-6
cdr3_aa: CASSITGAGGYTF
cdr3_nt: TGTGCCAGCAGCATAACAGGGGCGGGGGGCTACACCTTC

clone_size: -
d_call: -
j_call: TRBJ1-2
v_call: TRBV15
cdr3_aa: CATSRRDEAYGYTF
cdr3_nt: TGTGCCACCAGCAGAAGGGACGAAGCCTATGGCTACACCTTC

clone_size: -
d_call: -
j_call: TRBJ2-1
v_call: TRBV6-2/TRBV6-3
cdr3_aa: CASSYEGGYNEQFF
cdr3_nt: TGTGCCAGCAGTTACGAAGGCGGGTATAATGAGCAGTTCTTC

clone_size: few
d_call: TRBD1
j_call: TRBJ2-1
v_call: TRBV29-1
cdr3_aa: CSVRQGGNEQFF
cdr3_nt: TGCAGCGTACGACAGGGCGGCAATGAGCAGTTCTTC

clone_size: -
d_call: TRBD2
j_call: TRBJ2-1
v_call: TRBV10-3
cdr3_aa: CAIRTGTSGIQRNNEQFF
cdr3_nt: TGTGCCATCAGAACCGGGACTAGCGGGATTCAGAGAAACAATGAGCAGTTCTTC